This T cell receptor beta chain was documented in a study of CD4 and CD8 cells across lung adenocarcinoma regions. This clonotype appeared a few times. MiXCR, run by TCRdb on the PCR reads, gives a single entry per CDR3 protein. The table has about 3,400 distinct CDR3 sequences, less than 75% seen once. The CDR3 is 14 amino acids. Germline CDR1 and CDR2: MNHNS and SASEGT. Trimming cost V 4 bases and J 3 bases, with 12 bases left between them. V gene TRBV6-1 combines with J gene TRBJ2-5; perhaps TRBD2 as D (6 bases). The sequence came from a female donor with lung adenocarcinoma. The CD4 and CD8 labels of this study may be unreliable. Material for sequencing was CD8+ T cells from the margin of a lung tumor. The CDR3 sequence: CASSVVAAEETQYF. The CDR3 coding sequence is TGTGCCAGCAGTGTGGTAGCGGCCGAAGAGACCCAGTACTTC.